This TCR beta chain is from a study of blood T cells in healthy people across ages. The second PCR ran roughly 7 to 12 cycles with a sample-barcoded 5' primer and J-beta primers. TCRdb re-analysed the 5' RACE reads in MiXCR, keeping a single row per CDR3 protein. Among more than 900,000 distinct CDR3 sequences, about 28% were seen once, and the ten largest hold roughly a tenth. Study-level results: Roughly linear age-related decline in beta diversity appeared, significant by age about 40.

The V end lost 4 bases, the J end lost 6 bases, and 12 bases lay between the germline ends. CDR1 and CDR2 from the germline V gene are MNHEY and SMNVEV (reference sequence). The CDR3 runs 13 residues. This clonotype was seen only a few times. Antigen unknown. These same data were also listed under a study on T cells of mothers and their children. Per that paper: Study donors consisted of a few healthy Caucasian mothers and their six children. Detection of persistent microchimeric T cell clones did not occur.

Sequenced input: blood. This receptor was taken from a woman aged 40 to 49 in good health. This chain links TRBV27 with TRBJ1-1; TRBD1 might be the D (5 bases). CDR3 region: CASSSVTGPEAFF. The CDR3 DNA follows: TGTGCCAGCAGTTCCGTTACAGGACCTGAAGCTTTCTTT.